These 32 T cell receptor beta chains share one sample of origin, sequenced in a study of T cell repertoires in cytomegalovirus infection. TCRdb reanalysed the reads using MiXCR and keeps one entry per CDR3 protein. The data contain under 350,000 distinct CDR3 sequences, over 7.5% of them seen just once; the ten biggest clones take up about 4.5%. The sequenced sample was PBMCs. Receptor source: a human donor in good health (CMV status not recorded). Some clones in this sample may be carry-over from other donors' samples.

This chain uses TRBV28 with TRBJ2-1; perhaps TRBD1 as D (5 bases). Germline CDR1 reads MDHEN; CDR2 reads SYDVKM. Trimming cost V 6 bases and J 15 bases, with 18 bases left between them. CDR3 length equals 12 residues. For the CDR3, the DNA is TGTGCCAGCAGCCAACTCCCCAGGGTACCGTTCTTC. Its protein product is CASSQLPRVPFF.

The sample holds many counts of this clonotype. V is TRBV7-9 and J is TRBJ2-2; D may be TRBD1 (6 bases). The CDR3 extends over 15 amino acids. CDR1 is SEHNR, CDR2 FQNEAQ, per germline (reference sequence). V lost 1 base and J 7 bases, leaving 13 bases between the germline ends. Here the CDR3 reads CASSLVRTDDGELFF. The CDR3 DNA reads TGTGCCAGCAGCTTAGTAAGGACAGATGACGGGGAGCTGTTTTTT.

This clonotype was seen at least ten times. The chain combines TRBV12-3 or TRBV12-4 with TRBJ1-1; D uncertain. CDR3 length: 13 amino acids. Between the trimmed V and J ends, which lost 3 bases and 3 bases, there was a span of 8 bases. The CDR3 sequence is CASSFGLYTEAFF. In DNA form, the CDR3 reads TGTGCCAGCAGTTTCGGACTATACACTGAAGCTTTCTTT.

V usage is TRBV4-3 and J usage is TRBJ1-6; D remains unclear. Germline CDR1 is LGHNA and CDR2 is YSLEER. V was pared by 1 base and J by 10 bases, with 14 bases between. The CDR3 length is 15 residues. The CDR3 DNA reads TGCGCCAGCAGCCAAGCGACCGGCGGGTGGTCACCCCTCCACTTT. It codes for CASSQATGGWSPLHF.

This chain joins TRBV7-9 and TRBJ1-2; D call uncertain. Germline V gene data show CDR1 as SEHNR and CDR2 as FQNEAQ (reference sequence). This CDR3 region has 13 residues. Trimming cost V 8 bases and J 4 bases, with 14 bases left between them. The CDR3, as DNA: TGTGCCAGCTGTAGAATCCCTGCCTATGGCTACACCTTC. Translated: CASCRIPAYGYTF.

This clonotype was picked up many times. V and J are TRBV7-2 and TRBJ2-5; perhaps TRBD1 as D (5 bases). Trimming stripped 2 bases from V and 5 bases from J, with 12 bases between. This CDR3 is built from 14 residues. Germline V gene lookup returns CDR1 SGHTA and CDR2 FQGNSA. CDR3 DNA: TGTGCCAGCAGCTTAACAGGCGTTCGGGAGACCCAGTACTTC. Translation: CASSLTGVRETQYF.

As to this clonotype: A read error may be the cause here, since a much bigger clone is one base away. This CDR3 reads CVSSLGGTGDNYGYTF. The CDR3 DNA reads as TGTGTCAGCAGCTTAGGGGGGACAGGGGATAACTATGGCTACACCTTC. The chain joins TRBV7-2 to TRBJ1-2; TRBD1 matches at 10 bases. The V gene's germline CDR1 is SGHTA and CDR2 FQGNSA. The CDR3 covers 16 residues.

Comment on this clonotype: One base away lies a much larger clone, so this may be a sequencing read error. The rearrangement uses TRBV19 and TRBJ1-5; D is possibly TRBD1 (6 bases). V was pared by 7 bases and J by 5 bases, with 18 bases between. Germline V gene data show CDR1 as LNHDA and CDR2 as SQIVND (reference sequence). The CDR3 has 15 amino acids. The CDR3 is CASKKEGGGYQPQHF. The CDR3 DNA is TGTGCCAGTAAAAAAGAGGGTGGGGGCTATCAGCCCCAGCATTTT.

This clonotype was observed at least ten times. This sequence joins TRBV6-1 and TRBJ1-4; TRBD1 is a possible D gene (6 bases). The CDR3 length is 16 residues. Germline V gene lookup returns CDR1 MNHNS and CDR2 SASEGT. V lost 7 bases to trimming and J lost 0 bases, with 15 bases between them. The CDR3 protein is CASNAQGVTTNEKLFF. CDR3 sequence (DNA): TGTGCCAGCAACGCACAGGGAGTCACAACTAATGAAAAACTGTTTTTT.

This clonotype has at least ten counts. The chain couples TRBV28 to TRBJ2-7; possible D gene TRBD2, 6 bases. The germline V gene encodes CDR1 MDHEN and CDR2 SYDVKM. The V and J ends lost 3 bases and 3 bases respectively, with 9 bases between them. The CDR3 has 13 residues. The CDR3 DNA sequence: TGTGCCAGCAGTTTGGGCGGGGTCTACGAGCAGTACTTC. Encoded protein: CASSLGGVYEQYF.

The rearrangement uses TRBV4-2 and TRBJ1-1; D is ambiguous. The CDR3 runs to 13 residues. Per germline, CDR1 LGHNA and CDR2 YNFKEQ. Trimming removed 0 bases from V and 6 bases from J, with 8 bases in between. This CDR3 reads CASSQEGRSEAFF. CDR3 sequence (DNA): TGTGCCAGCAGCCAAGAGGGGAGGTCTGAAGCTTTCTTT.

The chain has TRBV5-6 and TRBJ2-5; D gene ambiguous. The CDR3 sequence is 12 residues long. V was trimmed by 1 base and J by 5 bases, leaving 6 bases between them. Germline CDR1 reads SGHDT; CDR2 reads YYEEEE. The CDR3 nucleotides read TGTGCCAGCAGCTTGACGGATGAGACCCAGTACTTC. It is translated as CASSLTDETQYF.

As to this clonotype: A clone one base away is much larger, so this may be a read error. This chain joins TRBV12-3 or TRBV12-4 and TRBJ1-1, with a tentative D call TRBD1 (5 bases). Trimming pared 6 bases from V and 8 bases from J, leaving 22 bases between. This CDR3 is built from 15 residues. This CDR3 is CASSHGTRPFSEAFF. DNA of the CDR3: TGTGCCAGCAGCCACGGGACTCGACCGTTCTCCGAAGCTTTCTTT.

The rearrangement links TRBV9 to TRBJ1-6; 7 bases agree with TRBD1. The CDR3 contains 15 residues. In germline, CDR1 is SGDLS, CDR2 YYNGEE. Unmatched junction bases numbered 6, after V lost 1 base and J lost 8 bases. The CDR3 is CASSVRGQGDSPLHF. The CDR3, as DNA: TGTGCCAGCAGCGTACGGGGGCAGGGGGATTCACCCCTCCACTTT.

This clonotype was detected many times. This chain links TRBV7-9 with TRBJ2-3; 8 bases map to TRBD1. This CDR3 comprises 16 residues. CDR1 is SEHNR, CDR2 FQNEAQ, per germline (reference sequence). The V and J ends lost 3 bases and 2 bases, in that order; junction bases with no gene match: 7. CDR3 sequence reads: CASSFSGQGPTDTQYF. CDR3 sequence (DNA): TGTGCCAGCAGCTTCTCCGGACAGGGCCCCACAGATACGCAGTATTTT.

This clonotype occurred a few times. The genes are TRBV7-9 and TRBJ2-1; 10 nucleotides align to TRBD2. Per germline, CDR1 SEHNR and CDR2 FQNEAQ (reference sequence). J was trimmed by 4 bases and V by 3 bases; bases with no gene match: 6. The CDR3 covers 16 residues. This CDR3 is CASSLRAGGSYNEQFF. In DNA form, the CDR3 reads TGTGCCAGCAGCTTGCGAGCGGGGGGGAGTTACAATGAGCAGTTCTTC. Together with reference TRBV7-9 and TRBJ2-1, the CDR3 gives the full variable domain: DTGVSQNPRHKITKRGQNVTFRCDPISEHNRLYWYRQTLGQGPEFLTYFQNEAQLEKSRLLSDRFSAERPKGSFSTLEIQRTEQGDSAMYLCASSLRAGGSYNEQFFGPGTRLTVL.

V and J are TRBV7-2 and TRBJ2-3; D not resolved. Trimming took off 1 base at V and 5 bases at J, with 10 bases between the two ends. This CDR3 contains 14 residues. CDR1 and CDR2 from the germline V gene are SGHTA and FQGNSA. This chain's CDR3 is CASSLEVGRDTQYF. Here the CDR3 DNA reads TGTGCCAGCAGCTTAGAAGTAGGGCGAGATACGCAGTATTTT.

The sample holds a few counts of this clonotype. The chain uses TRBV6-8 and TRBJ1-1; TRBD1 aligns across 10 bases. Germline trimming cut 0 bases from V and 0 bases from J; bases unmatched to any gene: 1. Germline V gives CDR1 MNHGY, CDR2 SAAAGT. This CDR3 is 16 amino acids long. Here the CDR3 DNA reads TGTGCCAGCAGTTACTCGACAGGGGGCATGAACACTGAAGCTTTCTTT. This gives the protein CASSYSTGGMNTEAFF.

This clonotype was recorded at least ten times. The gene calls are TRBV7-6 and TRBJ2-1; 8 nucleotides match TRBD1. Losses at the gene ends were 5 bases for V and 2 bases for J; bases not matched to a gene: 5. This CDR3 is 15 amino acids long. Germline V gene data show CDR1 as SGHVS and CDR2 as FNYEAQ. CDR3 loop: CASSQRTGTYNEQFF. CDR3 sequence (DNA): TGTGCCAGCAGCCAGCGGACAGGGACCTACAATGAGCAGTTCTTC.

This clonotype was seen only a few times. The chain uses TRBV30 and TRBJ1-6; no firm D call. Looked up from germline, CDR1 is GTSNPN and CDR2 is SVGIG (reference sequence). V lost 4 bases and J 0 bases, leaving 7 bases between the germline ends. The length of the CDR3 is 14 residues. DNA of the CDR3: TGTGCCTGGACAGCGCCCTCCTATAATTCACCCCTCCACTTT. Protein product: CAWTAPSYNSPLHF.

At least ten counts were recorded for this clonotype. CDR3 residues: CASSLHQIETDTQYF. CDR3 coding DNA: TGTGCCAGCAGCTTGCACCAGATTGAGACAGATACGCAGTATTTT. The V and J genes are TRBV7-2 and TRBJ2-3; D is unclear. The V and J ends lost 3 bases and 3 bases respectively, with 13 bases between them. The length of the CDR3 is 15 residues. CDR1 SGHTA and CDR2 FQGNSA come from the germline V gene.

The J gene is TRBJ2-4, the V gene TRBV20-1; no clear D. The V gene lost 3 bases and the J gene lost 6 bases, with 15 bases spanning the gap. The CDR3 extends over 14 amino acids. From germline, CDR1 is DFQATT and CDR2 SNEGSKA (reference sequence). The CDR3 DNA reads TGCAGTGCTAGCAGGTCCGATTTGAGAAACATTCAGTACTTC. Translation: CSASRSDLRNIQYF.

This clonotype was seen repeatedly, ten times or more. The gene calls are TRBV7-3 and TRBJ2-5, with a possible D match to TRBD2 (7 bases). V was clipped by 4 bases and J by 5 bases, with 17 bases between them. Germline CDR1 SGHTA, CDR2 FQGTGA. The CDR3 extends over 15 amino acids. The CDR3 nucleotides read TGTGCCAGCAGCTCCGGGCTGGGGGGGCTCGAGACCCAGTACTTC. Amino acid sequence: CASSSGLGGLETQYF. Complete variable domain (other parts from reference TRBV7-3 and TRBJ2-5): GAGVSQTPSNKVTEKGKYVELRCDPISGHTALYWYRQSLGQGPEFLIYFQGTGAADDSGLPNDRFFAVRPEGSVSTLKIQRTERGDSAVYLCASSSGLGGLETQYFGPGTRLLVL.

This clonotype was seen a few times. The chain recombines TRBV7-2 with TRBJ1-4; D is possibly TRBD1 (6 bases). The V gene's germline CDR1 is SGHTA and CDR2 FQGNSA. The CDR3 is 16 amino acids. Trimming removed 3 bases at V and 6 bases at J, with 17 bases between. The CDR3 bases are TGTGCCAGCAGCTTTTCCCCGGACAGCCGATATGAAAAACTGTTTTTT. It translates to CASSFSPDSRYEKLFF.

This clonotype has only a few counts. V usage is TRBV5-4 and J usage is TRBJ1-2; maybe TRBD1 (5 bases). With 4 bases removed from V and 2 bases from J, the gap between germline ends came to 15 bases. The CDR3 totals 15 residues. CDR1 SGHNT and CDR2 YYREEE come from the germline V gene (reference sequence). CDR3 protein: CASSPAGVSNYGYTF. CDR3 nucleotide sequence: TGTGCCAGCAGCCCGGCGGGGGTCTCAAACTATGGCTACACCTTC.

The rearrangement uses TRBV20-1 and TRBJ1-2; TRBD1 is a possible D gene (6 bases). Trimming left V 2 bases short and J 3 bases short, with 10 bases between. The germline gives CDR1 DFQATT, CDR2 SNEGSKA (reference sequence). The CDR3 length is 13 residues. The CDR3 DNA reads as TGCAGTGCTAGATCCCCAGGGGACTATGGCTACACCTTC. The encoded protein is CSARSPGDYGYTF.

This clonotype was detected many times. The rearrangement links TRBV28 to TRBJ2-7; 11 bases agree with TRBD2. Germline V gene data show CDR1 as MDHEN and CDR2 as SYDVKM. V lost 2 bases, J lost 3 bases, and 18 bases stayed unmatched. The CDR3 covers 20 residues. CDR3 sequence: CASSLSGGLAEPFMGYEQYF. As DNA, the CDR3 is TGTGCCAGCAGTTTAAGCGGGGGACTAGCGGAGCCTTTCATGGGCTACGAGCAGTACTTC.

This clonotype was observed at least ten times. The chain links TRBV7-2 to TRBJ1-6; 8 nucleotides match TRBD1. This CDR3 has 14 residues. V was clipped by 1 base and J by 8 bases; unmatched bases: 1. CDR1 is SGHTA and CDR2 is FQGNSA in the germline V gene. Here the CDR3 DNA reads TGTGCCAGCAGCTTAGGGACAGGGCATTCACCCCTCCACTTT. As protein: CASSLGTGHSPLHF.

This clonotype has a count of ten or more. The chain uses TRBV7-2 and TRBJ2-2, with D unresolved. Per germline, CDR1 SGHTA and CDR2 FQGNSA. This CDR3 comprises 14 residues. The V gene lost 5 bases and the J gene lost 4 bases, with 11 bases spanning the gap. The DNA for the CDR3 is TGTGCCAGCAGCACGAACGGTGGCACCGGGGAGCTGTTTTTT. Protein sequence: CASSTNGGTGELFF.

The sample holds a few counts of this clonotype. V usage is TRBV7-7 and J usage is TRBJ2-6; tentative D call: TRBD1 (5 bases). The CDR3 has 15 residues. Germline-derived CDR1 and CDR2 are SSHAT and FNYEAQ (reference sequence). The ends were cut back, 5 bases at V and 1 base at J, with 9 bases in the middle. As DNA, the CDR3 is TGTGCCAGCAGCGACCCAGGGTCTGGGGCCAACGTCCTGACTTTC. Translation: CASSDPGSGANVLTF. The whole variable domain, filled in from reference TRBV7-7 and TRBJ2-6, reads GAGVSQSPRYKVTKRGQDVTLRCDPISSHATLYWYQQALGQGPEFLTYFNYEAQPDKSGLPSDRFSAERPEGSISTLTIQRTEQRDSAMYRCASSDPGSGANVLTFGAGSRLTVL.

This clonotype turned up a few times. This may arise from a read error, as a much more abundant clone is one base away. Given the absence of the conserved phenylalanine or tryptophan at the CDR3 end, a read error is likely. This sequence joins TRBV27 and TRBJ1-1; 9 bases align to TRBD1. The germline V gene encodes CDR1 MNHEY and CDR2 SMNVEV (reference sequence). The length of the CDR3 is 15 residues. The V segment lost 2 bases and the J segment 5 bases; nucleotides outside the gene matches: 6. The CDR3: CASSLAGQGRTEAFL. CDR3 sequence (DNA): TGTGCCAGCAGTTTAGCAGGACAGGGGAGGACTGAAGCTTTCCTT.

This clonotype has at least ten counts. The rearrangement joins TRBV24-1 to TRBJ1-5, with 9 bases lining up with TRBD1. The junction had 8 bases not matched to a gene; V was cut back by 6 bases and J by 6 bases. Germline V gene lookup returns CDR1 KGHDR and CDR2 SFDVKD. The CDR3 totals 15 residues. The CDR3 DNA is TGTGCCACCAGTCCGGGACAGGGAAGTAGTCAGCCCCAGCATTTT. Translating gives CATSPGQGSSQPQHF.